Following are 24 T cell receptor beta chains from one sample sequenced in a study of human T cells and chemical hapten exposure. Time point given: patch test 2, 6 weeks after DPC sensitization. Treatment indicated: therapeutic diphenylcyclopropenone sensitization with weekly scalp DPC. MiXCR, applied by TCRdb to the RACE reads, yields one record per CDR3 protein. The sample records about 380,000 distinct CDR3 sequences, about 6% being singletons. Sequenced here: whole blood, sampled in connection with sensitization to the hapten diphenylcyclopropenone (DPC). These receptors were taken from a woman younger than 30 with alopecia areata. Some clones in this sample may be carry-over from other donors' samples.

This clonotype has ten or more counts. The chain employs TRBV6-1 and TRBJ1-6; D not resolved. This CDR3 is built from 14 residues. The V gene lost 11 bases and the J gene lost 6 bases, with 17 bases spanning the gap. CDR1 and CDR2 (germline): MNHNS, SASEGT. CDR3 loop: CALSGQVANSPLHF. CDR3 nucleotides: TGTGCCCTATCCGGGCAGGTGGCTAATTCACCCCTCCACTTT.

This clonotype showed up just a few times. The V gene is TRBV5-1, the J gene TRBJ2-3, with 8 nucleotides matching TRBD1. Per the germline V gene, CDR1 is SGHRS and CDR2 is YFSETQ. The CDR3 runs 16 residues. Trimming took 4 bases from V and 3 from J; bases not matched to a gene: 10. CDR3 coding DNA: TGCGCCAGCAGCCGCGGACAGGGTCTTGGAACAGATACGCAGTATTTT. Amino acid sequence: CASSRGQGLGTDTQYF. The full variable domain, rest sourced from reference TRBV5-1 and TRBJ2-3, is KAGVTQTPRYLIKTRGQQVTLSCSPISGHRSVSWYQQTPGQGLQFLFEYFSETQRNKGNFPGRFSGRQFSNSRSEMNVSTLELGDSALYLCASSRGQGLGTDTQYFGPGTRLTVL.

This clonotype was seen repeatedly, ten times or more. The J gene is TRBJ1-1, the V gene TRBV18, with TRBD1 matching over 9 bases. This CDR3 region has 15 residues. The germline V gene has CDR1 KGHSH and CDR2 LQKENI. J was trimmed by 6 bases and V by 6 bases; bases with no gene match: 11. CDR3 region: CASSPWDREDPEAFF. Written as DNA, the CDR3 is TGTGCCAGCTCCCCTTGGGACAGGGAAGATCCTGAAGCTTTCTTT.

A few counts support this clonotype. This chain uses TRBV12-3 or TRBV12-4 with TRBJ1-6, with D possibly being TRBD1 (5 bases). The CDR3 has 14 amino acids. The V end was cut by 2 bases, the J end by 9 bases, with 11 bases between. CDR3 sequence reads: CASSLQGGGSPLHF. In nucleotides, the CDR3 is TGTGCCAGCAGTTTACAGGGAGGTGGTTCACCCCTCCACTTT.

The rearrangement joins TRBV20-1 to TRBJ2-3; maybe TRBD2 (5 bases). The CDR3 is 15 residues long. Germline V gene data show CDR1 as DFQATT and CDR2 as SNEGSKA (reference sequence). V lost 3 bases to trimming and J lost 6 bases, with 19 bases between them. The CDR3 DNA follows: TGCAGTGCTAGGCTCCTTGAGCGGCGCAGGGATACGCAGTATTTT. As protein: CSARLLERRRDTQYF.

J is TRBJ1-1 and V is TRBV6-6; 7 bases match TRBD1. The CDR3 totals 14 residues. The V segment lost 3 bases and the J segment 5 bases; nucleotides outside the gene matches: 6. The germline CDR1 and CDR2 sequences are MNHNY and SVGAGI (reference sequence). CDR3: CASSYSGGGTEAFF. Written as DNA, the CDR3 is TGTGCCAGCAGTTATTCAGGGGGTGGAACTGAAGCTTTCTTT.

The chain combines TRBV29-1 with TRBJ2-1, with TRBD2 matching 11 bases. The V segment lost 6 bases and the J segment 0 bases; nucleotides outside the gene matches: 4. Per germline, CDR1 SQVTM and CDR2 ANQGSEA. The CDR3 covers 15 residues. CDR3 bases: TGCAGCGTCGCTGGACTAGCGGGCTCCTACAATGAGCAGTTCTTC. As protein: CSVAGLAGSYNEQFF.

This clonotype was seen repeatedly, ten times or more. V and J are TRBV12-3 or TRBV12-4 and TRBJ1-1, with 7 positions matching TRBD1. V lost 3 bases, J lost 5 bases, and 6 bases stayed unmatched. The CDR3 totals 14 residues. The CDR3 here is CASSLGRGSTEAFF. DNA for the CDR3: TGTGCCAGCAGTTTGGGCAGGGGGAGTACTGAAGCTTTCTTT.

The rearrangement uses TRBV9 and TRBJ2-3, with D possibly matching TRBD2 (5 bases). V was trimmed by 4 bases and J by 7 bases, leaving 19 bases between them. Germline values: CDR1 SGDLS, CDR2 YYNGEE. The CDR3 has 15 amino acids. The CDR3 protein is CASSPPLNQRNTQYF. The CDR3 nucleotides are TGTGCCAGCAGCCCACCACTCAACCAGCGGAATACGCAGTATTTT.

This clonotype was counted ten times or more. The CDR3 DNA follows: TGTGCCAGCAGCGTAGACTTGGGAGGGGGCCTCGATGAGCAGTTCTTC. It yields the protein CASSVDLGGGLDEQFF. The V gene is TRBV9, the J gene TRBJ2-1; D possibly matches TRBD1 or TRBD2 (7 bases each). Trimming left V 0 bases short and J 8 bases short, with 18 bases between. The CDR3 has 16 residues. Germline V CDR1 and CDR2: SGDLS, YYNGEE.

In this sample, this clonotype turned up many times. The chain carries TRBV4-1 and TRBJ1-2; TRBD1 might be the D (6 bases). V was clipped by 2 bases and J by 4 bases, with 11 bases between them. This CDR3 contains 14 residues. CDR1 is MGHRA, CDR2 YSYEKL, per germline. The CDR3 nucleotides read TGCGCCAGCAGCCAATTTGGACAGATCTATGGCTACACCTTC. Its protein product is CASSQFGQIYGYTF.

This clonotype was detected ten times or more. This chain links TRBV7-2 with TRBJ2-3, with 7 bases lining up with TRBD2. Germline CDR1 is SGHTA and CDR2 is FQGNSA. J lost 0 bases, V lost 6 bases, and 3 bases had no gene match. The CDR3 extends over 14 amino acids. CDR3 DNA: TGTGCCAGCAGTTTGCGGGGGAGCACAGATACGCAGTATTTT. Its protein is CASSLRGSTDTQYF.

The genes are TRBV6-2 or TRBV6-3 and TRBJ2-2, with D perhaps assigned TRBD1 or TRBD2 (5 bases each). This CDR3 is built from 15 residues. Between the trimmed V and J ends, which lost 6 bases and 10 bases, there was a span of 21 bases. Germline V gene data show CDR1 as MNHEY and CDR2 as SVGEGT. CDR3 residues: CASSHGTHARVELFF. For the CDR3, the DNA is TGTGCCAGCAGCCACGGGACCCACGCGCGGGTGGAGCTGTTTTTT.

The rearrangement joins TRBV27 to TRBJ2-7, with D unclear. Germline values: CDR1 MNHEY, CDR2 SMNVEV (reference sequence). The V end lost 7 bases, the J end lost 1 base, and 14 bases lay between the germline ends. This CDR3 region has 14 residues. CDR3 amino acids: CASKEQRPSYEQYF. The CDR3 DNA reads TGTGCCAGCAAGGAGCAGCGCCCGTCCTACGAGCAGTACTTC.

The rearrangement joins TRBV12-3 or TRBV12-4 to TRBJ2-5; 8 nucleotides match TRBD2. CDR3 size: 13 residues. Trimming removed 8 bases from V and 7 bases from J; junction bases left unmatched: 9. CDR3 DNA: TGTGCCAGCTCTACCGGGACTAGAGGGACCCAGTACTTC. Its protein product is CASSTGTRGTQYF.

CDR3 sequence: CASSDTAREETQYF. DNA of the CDR3: TGTGCCAGCAGTGACACCGCCAGGGAAGAGACCCAGTACTTC. The chain is built from TRBV2 and TRBJ2-5, with D tentatively TRBD1 (5 bases). CDR1 and CDR2 from the germline V gene are SNHLY and FYNNEI. CDR3 size: 14 residues. V was pared by 3 bases and J by 3 bases, with 11 bases between.

This clonotype has just a few counts. The V call is TRBV6-2 or TRBV6-3, the J call TRBJ2-1; the D gene is possibly TRBD2 (7 bases). This CDR3 has 15 amino acids. V was shortened by 5 bases and J by 9 bases, with 20 bases between the two germline ends. In germline, CDR1 is MNHEY, CDR2 SVGEGT. The CDR3 protein is CASSPHGGPTREQFF. The CDR3 coding sequence is TGTGCCAGCAGTCCTCACGGGGGGCCCACCCGTGAGCAGTTCTTC.

The chain couples TRBV6-5 to TRBJ2-2; TRBD1 is a possible D gene (6 bases). Germline V lookup: CDR1 MNHEY, CDR2 SVGAGI. The CDR3 sequence is 17 residues long. The V gene lost 4 bases and the J gene lost 6 bases, with 21 bases spanning the gap. The CDR3 bases are TGTGCCAGCAGTTCCAGGAGCCCGGGACAAGGGGCCGGGGAGCTGTTTTTT. Translated, it gives CASSSRSPGQGAGELFF.

The V gene is TRBV7-9, the J gene TRBJ2-5, with a possible D match to TRBD1 (6 bases). V was shortened by 1 base and J by 4 bases, with 16 bases between the two germline ends. The CDR3 has 16 residues. CDR1 and CDR2 from the germline V gene are SEHNR and FQNEAQ (reference sequence). The CDR3 region has the DNA TGTGCCAGCAGCTTAGAGGGGGTCAGGGCAGGAGAGACCCAGTACTTC. Translated: CASSLEGVRAGETQYF.

In this sample, this clonotype turned up a few times. This chain connects TRBV4-3 to TRBJ2-3; D is unclear. Trimming took 1 base from V and 5 from J, leaving 7 bases between them. CDR3 size: 13 residues. Germline assignment: CDR1 LGHNA and CDR2 YSLEER. The CDR3 nucleotides read TGCGCCAGCAGCCAAGCCTCCCTAGATACGCAGTATTTT. It is translated as CASSQASLDTQYF.

Only a few counts were recorded for this clonotype. The DNA of the CDR3 is TGTGCCAGCAGGAAGACAGGGGGCGGCTACGAGCAGTACTTC. As protein: CASRKTGGGYEQYF. The chain joins TRBV6-2 or TRBV6-3 to TRBJ2-7, with 10 bases lining up with TRBD1. The CDR3 is made up of 14 amino acids. Trimming at V came to 6 bases and at J to 3 bases, leaving 5 bases not matched to a gene. In germline, CDR1 is MNHEY, CDR2 SVGEGT.

V gene TRBV29-1 combines with J gene TRBJ1-2, with TRBD1 identical over 7 bases. CDR1 and CDR2 (germline): SQVTM, ANQGSEA. The junction had 6 bases not matched to a gene; V was cut back by 0 bases and J by 8 bases. The CDR3 has 13 residues. CDR3 region: CSVEDQGVGGYTF. The CDR3 nucleotides read TGCAGCGTTGAAGATCAGGGGGTAGGCGGCTACACCTTC.

This clonotype was seen many times. V gene TRBV27 combines with J gene TRBJ1-4; D might be TRBD1 (5 bases). Trimming took off 2 bases at V and 4 bases at J, with 8 bases between the two ends. The CDR3 has 14 amino acids. Germline lookup yields CDR1 MNHEY and CDR2 SMNVEV (reference sequence). CDR3 protein: CASSLDRYNEKLFF. CDR3 bases: TGTGCCAGCAGTTTAGACAGATATAATGAAAAACTGTTTTTT.

Many counts were recorded for this clonotype. This chain links TRBV7-2 with TRBJ1-1; a weak D match, TRBD1 (6 bases). Germline lookup yields CDR1 SGHTA and CDR2 FQGNSA. The CDR3 consists of 13 residues. Trimming took 5 bases from V and 11 from J, leaving 18 bases between them. The CDR3 here is CASSAREQGWAFF. Here the CDR3 DNA reads TGTGCCAGCAGCGCTAGGGAACAGGGATGGGCTTTCTTT. Supplemented by reference TRBV7-2 and TRBJ1-1, the full variable domain reads GAGVSQSPSNKVTEKGKDVELRCDPISGHTALYWYRQSLGQGLEFLIYFQGNSAPDKSGLPSDRFSAERTGGSVSTLTIQRTQQEDSAVYLCASSAREQGWAFFGQGTRLTVV.